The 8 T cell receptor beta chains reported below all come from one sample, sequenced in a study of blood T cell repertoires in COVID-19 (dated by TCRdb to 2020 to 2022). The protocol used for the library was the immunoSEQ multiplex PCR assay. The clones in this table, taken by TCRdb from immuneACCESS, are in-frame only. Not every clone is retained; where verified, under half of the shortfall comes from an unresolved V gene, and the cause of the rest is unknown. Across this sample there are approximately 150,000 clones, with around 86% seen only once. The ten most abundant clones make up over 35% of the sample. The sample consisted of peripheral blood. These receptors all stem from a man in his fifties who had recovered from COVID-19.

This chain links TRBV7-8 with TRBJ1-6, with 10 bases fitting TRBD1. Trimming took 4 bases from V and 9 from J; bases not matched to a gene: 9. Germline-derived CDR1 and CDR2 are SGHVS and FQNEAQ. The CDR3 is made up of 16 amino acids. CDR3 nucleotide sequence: TGTGCCAGCAGCTCAAGACCCGGACAGGGGGTTTCACCCCTCCACTTT. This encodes CASSSRPGQGVSPLHF. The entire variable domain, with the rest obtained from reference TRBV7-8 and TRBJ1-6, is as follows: GAGVSQSPRYKVAKRGQDVALRCDPISGHVSLFWYQQALGQGPEFLTYFQNEAQLDKSGLPSDRFFAERPEGSVSTLKIQRTQQEDSAVYLCASSSRPGQGVSPLHFGNGTRLTVT.

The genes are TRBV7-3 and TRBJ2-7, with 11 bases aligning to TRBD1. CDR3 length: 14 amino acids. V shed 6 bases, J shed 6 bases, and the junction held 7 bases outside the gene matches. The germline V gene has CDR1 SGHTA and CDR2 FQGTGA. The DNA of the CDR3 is TGTGCCAGCAGGCTAGGACAGGGGGCTGGCGAGCAGTACTTC. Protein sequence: CASRLGQGAGEQYF.

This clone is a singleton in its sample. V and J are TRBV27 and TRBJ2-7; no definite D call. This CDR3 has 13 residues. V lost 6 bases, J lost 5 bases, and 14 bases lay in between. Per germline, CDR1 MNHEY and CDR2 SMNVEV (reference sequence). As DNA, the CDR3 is TGTGCCAGCAGCTCGCAGGATTCCCACGAGCAGTACTTC. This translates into CASSSQDSHEQYF.

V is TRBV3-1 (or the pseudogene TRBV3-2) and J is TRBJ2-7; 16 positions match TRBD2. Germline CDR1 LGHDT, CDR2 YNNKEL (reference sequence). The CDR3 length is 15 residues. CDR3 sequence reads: CASSLTVGLAGGPTV. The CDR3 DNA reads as TGTGCCAGCAGCCTTACAGTGGGACTAGCGGGGGGGCCGACCGTC.

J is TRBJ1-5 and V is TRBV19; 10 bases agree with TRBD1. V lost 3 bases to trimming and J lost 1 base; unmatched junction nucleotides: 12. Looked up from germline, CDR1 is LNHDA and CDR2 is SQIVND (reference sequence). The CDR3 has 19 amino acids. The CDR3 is CASSIQTGGQLKSNQPQHF. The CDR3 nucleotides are TGTGCCAGTAGTATCCAGACAGGGGGCCAGCTTAAGAGCAATCAGCCCCAGCATTTT.

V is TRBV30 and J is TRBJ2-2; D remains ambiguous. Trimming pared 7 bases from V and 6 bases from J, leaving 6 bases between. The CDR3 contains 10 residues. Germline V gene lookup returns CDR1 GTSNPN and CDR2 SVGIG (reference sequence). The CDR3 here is CALNSGELFF. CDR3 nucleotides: TGTGCCTTAAATTCCGGGGAGCTGTTTTTT.

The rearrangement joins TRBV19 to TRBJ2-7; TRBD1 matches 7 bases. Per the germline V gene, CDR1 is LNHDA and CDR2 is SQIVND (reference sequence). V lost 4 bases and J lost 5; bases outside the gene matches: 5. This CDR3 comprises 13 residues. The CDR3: CASSTQTGNEQYF. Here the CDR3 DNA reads TGTGCCAGTAGTACGCAGACAGGGAACGAGCAGTACTTC.

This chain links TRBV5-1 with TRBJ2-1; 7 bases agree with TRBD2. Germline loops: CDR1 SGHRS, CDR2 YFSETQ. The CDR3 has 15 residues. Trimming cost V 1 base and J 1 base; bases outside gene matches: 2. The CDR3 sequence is CASSLQGGSYNEQFF. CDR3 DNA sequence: TGCGCCAGCAGCTTGCAGGGAGGGTCCTACAATGAGCAGTTCTTC. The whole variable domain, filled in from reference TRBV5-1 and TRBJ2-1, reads KAGVTQTPRYLIKTRGQQVTLSCSPISGHRSVSWYQQTPGQGLQFLFEYFSETQRNKGNFPGRFSGRQFSNSRSEMNVSTLELGDSALYLCASSLQGGSYNEQFFGPGTRLTVL.